Below, 12 T cell receptor beta chains from the same sample are listed, as sequenced in a study of blood T cell repertoires in COVID-19. Libraries were prepared by immunoSEQ multiplex PCR; TCRdb keeps only in-frame clonotypes and omits some of them. The repertoire includes some 490,000 clones, 70% to 90% of them detected once, and approximately 2.9% sits in the top ten. Source material: peripheral blood. These receptors came from a human donor in a cohort sampled during active COVID-19.

The chain links TRBV5-6 to TRBJ1-1; 7 bases are shared with TRBD1. The V gene's germline CDR1 is SGHDT and CDR2 YYEEEE. Trimming removed 2 bases from V and 5 bases from J; junction bases left unmatched: 6. This CDR3 region has 14 residues. In nucleotides, the CDR3 is TGTGCCAGCAGCTTTTCAGGGGGAGAAACTGAAGCTTTCTTT. This translates into CASSFSGGETEAFF.

The chain carries TRBV3-1 (or the pseudogene TRBV3-2) and TRBJ2-3, with 9 bases matching TRBD1. Germline V lookup: CDR1 LGHDT, CDR2 YNNKEL (reference sequence). The CDR3 has 15 amino acids. V was clipped by 4 bases and J by 4 bases; unmatched bases: 6. The CDR3 is CASSPTGGMADTQYF. CDR3 DNA sequence: TGTGCCAGCAGCCCGACAGGGGGAATGGCAGATACGCAGTATTTT.

Concerning this clone itself: In the same sample, other DNA sequences code for this CDR3. The V and J genes are TRBV19 and TRBJ2-3; the match to TRBD1 covers 8 bases. The CDR3 has 15 amino acids. The V and J ends lost 6 bases and 0 bases, in that order; junction bases with no gene match: 5. The germline gives CDR1 LNHDA, CDR2 SQIVND (reference sequence). Here the CDR3 reads CASRETGASTDTQYF. The DNA for the CDR3 is TGTGCCAGTAGAGAGACAGGGGCGAGCACAGATACGCAGTATTTT. The variable domain in full, with the rest retrieved from reference TRBV19 and TRBJ2-3, is DGGITQSPKYLFRKEGQNVTLSCEQNLNHDAMYWYRQDPGQGLRLIYYSQIVNDFQKGDIAEGYSVSREKKESFPLTVTSAQKNPTAFYLCASRETGASTDTQYFGPGTRLTVL.

The V call is TRBV3-1 (or the pseudogene TRBV3-2), the J call TRBJ2-3, with 7 positions matching TRBD2. The germline V gene encodes CDR1 LGHDT and CDR2 YNNKEL (reference sequence). This CDR3 is built from 13 residues. V trimming: 4 bases; J trimming: 6 bases; junction bases outside the gene matches: 4. The CDR3 DNA reads TGTGCCAGCAGCCGGGACTACGAGGATACGCAGTATTTT. Translation gives CASSRDYEDTQYF.

CDR3 region: CASSETGTSGWTQYF. CDR3 DNA: TGTGCCAGCAGTGAAACCGGGACTAGCGGGTGGACCCAGTACTTC. The chain is built from TRBV11-3 and TRBJ2-5, with 12 bases aligning to TRBD2. The CDR3 length is 15 residues. Unmatched junction bases numbered 9, after V lost 6 bases and J lost 7 bases. Germline V gene sequence: CDR1 SGHNT, CDR2 YENEEA.

This clone has a single count. This chain connects TRBV7-3 to TRBJ2-2; 7 bases are shared with TRBD2. Trimming removed 4 bases from V and 0 bases from J; junction bases left unmatched: 5. Germline CDR1 SGHTA, CDR2 FQGTGA. The CDR3 spans 16 residues. The CDR3 nucleotides read TGTGCCAGCAGCTCTCGGACTAGGCCGAACACCGGGGAGCTGTTTTTT. The encoded protein is CASSSRTRPNTGELFF.

This clone came up once. V gene TRBV12-5 combines with J gene TRBJ2-5; D is possibly TRBD1 (6 bases). Germline assignment: CDR1 LGHNT and CDR2 FRNRAP. This CDR3 region has 14 residues. V lost 4 bases and J lost 1, with 10 bases in between. The CDR3 here is CASGSWTVQETQYF. CDR3 coding DNA: TGTGCTAGTGGTTCTTGGACAGTCCAAGAGACCCAGTACTTC.

The chain recombines TRBV3-1 (or the pseudogene TRBV3-2) with TRBJ1-5; 9 bases align to TRBD1. Germline CDR1 is LGHDT and CDR2 is YNNKEL (reference sequence). V was pared by 1 base and J by 4 bases, with 8 bases of the junction left unmatched. The CDR3 spans 17 residues. The CDR3 bases are TGTGCCAGCAGCCAAGGGTCGCCGGGACAGGGAAATCAGCCCCAGCATTTT. Amino acids: CASSQGSPGQGNQPQHF.

The J gene is TRBJ2-1, the V gene TRBV6-4; 13 positions agree with TRBD2. V gave up 3 bases and J gave up 8 bases; unmatched junction bases: 7. Germline CDR1 reads MRHNA; CDR2 reads SNTAGT. This CDR3 has 16 residues. The CDR3 reads CASSEQGTSGNDEQFF. CDR3 DNA: TGTGCCAGCAGTGAACAGGGGACTAGCGGGAACGATGAGCAGTTCTTC.

The chain combines TRBV9 with TRBJ1-1, with D possibly being TRBD1 (6 bases). V shed 3 bases and J shed 2 bases, with 11 bases lying between them. CDR3 length: 14 amino acids. Looked up from germline, CDR1 is SGDLS and CDR2 is YYNGEE. CDR3 nucleotides: TGTGCCAGCAGCGGGGACACTAAAAACACTGAAGCTTTCTTT. Its protein is CASSGDTKNTEAFF.

The chain links TRBV28 to TRBJ1-1; D gene uncertain. The CDR3 sequence is 13 residues long. The ends were cut back, 2 bases at V and 6 bases at J, with 10 bases in the middle. Germline CDR1 and CDR2: MDHEN and SYDVKM. This chain's CDR3 is CASSLRQRAEAFF. CDR3 coding DNA: TGTGCCAGCAGTTTAAGGCAGCGGGCTGAAGCTTTCTTT.

This chain joins TRBV7-9 and TRBJ2-2; D might be TRBD2 (5 bases). Trimming stripped 7 bases from V and 0 bases from J, with 18 bases between. CDR1 is SEHNR, CDR2 FQNEAQ, per germline (reference sequence). CDR3 length: 17 amino acids. CDR3 amino acids: CASTQFGRATNTGELFF. Written as DNA, the CDR3 is TGTGCCAGCACCCAGTTTGGGCGGGCCACGAACACCGGGGAGCTGTTTTTT.